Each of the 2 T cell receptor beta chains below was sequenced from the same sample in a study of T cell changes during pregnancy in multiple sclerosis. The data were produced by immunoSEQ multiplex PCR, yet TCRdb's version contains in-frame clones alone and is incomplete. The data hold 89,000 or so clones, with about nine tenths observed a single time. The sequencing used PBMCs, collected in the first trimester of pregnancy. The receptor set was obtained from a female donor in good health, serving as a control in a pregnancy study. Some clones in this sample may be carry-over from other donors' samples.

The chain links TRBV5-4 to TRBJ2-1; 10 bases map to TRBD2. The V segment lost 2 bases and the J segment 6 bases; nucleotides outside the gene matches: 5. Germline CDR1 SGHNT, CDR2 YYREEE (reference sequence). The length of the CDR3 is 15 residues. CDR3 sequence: CASSLISGRPNEQFF. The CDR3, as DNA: TGTGCCAGCAGCTTAATTAGCGGGAGGCCCAATGAGCAGTTCTTC.

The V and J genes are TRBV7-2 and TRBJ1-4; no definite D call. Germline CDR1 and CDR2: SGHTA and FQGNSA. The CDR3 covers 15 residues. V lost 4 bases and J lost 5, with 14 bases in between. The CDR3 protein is CASSSRAESNEKLFF. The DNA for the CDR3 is TGTGCCAGCAGCTCACGAGCCGAGTCAAATGAAAAACTGTTTTTT.